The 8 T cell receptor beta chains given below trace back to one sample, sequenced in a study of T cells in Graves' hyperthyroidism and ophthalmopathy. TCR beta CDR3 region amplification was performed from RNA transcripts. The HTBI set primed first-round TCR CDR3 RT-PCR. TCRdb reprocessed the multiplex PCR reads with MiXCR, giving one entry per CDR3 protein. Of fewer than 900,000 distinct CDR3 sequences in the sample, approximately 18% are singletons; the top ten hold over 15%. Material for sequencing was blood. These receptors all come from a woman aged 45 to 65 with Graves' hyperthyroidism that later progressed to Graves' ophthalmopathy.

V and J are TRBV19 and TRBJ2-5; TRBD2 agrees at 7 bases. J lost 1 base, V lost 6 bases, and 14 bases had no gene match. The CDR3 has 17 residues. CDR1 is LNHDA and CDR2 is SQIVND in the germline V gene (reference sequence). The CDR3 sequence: CASRLRGSGRSQETQYF. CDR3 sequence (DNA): TGTGCCAGTAGGCTCCGGGGTAGCGGGCGTAGCCAAGAGACCCAGTACTTC.

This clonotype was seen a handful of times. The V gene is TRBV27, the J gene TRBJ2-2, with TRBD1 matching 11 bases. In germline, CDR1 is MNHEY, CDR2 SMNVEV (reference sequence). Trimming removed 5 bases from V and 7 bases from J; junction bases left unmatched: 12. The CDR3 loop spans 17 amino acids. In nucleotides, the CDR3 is TGTGCCAGCAGTATTGGACAGGGGGCTCTTGTGGTCGGGGAGCTGTTTTTT. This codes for CASSIGQGALVVGELFF.

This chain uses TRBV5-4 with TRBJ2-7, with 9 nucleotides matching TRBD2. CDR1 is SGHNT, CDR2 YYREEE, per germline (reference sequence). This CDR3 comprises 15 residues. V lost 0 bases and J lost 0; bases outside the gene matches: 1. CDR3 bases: TGTGCCAGCAGCTTGGAGCGGGGGGTCTCCTACGAGCAGTACTTC. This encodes CASSLERGVSYEQYF.

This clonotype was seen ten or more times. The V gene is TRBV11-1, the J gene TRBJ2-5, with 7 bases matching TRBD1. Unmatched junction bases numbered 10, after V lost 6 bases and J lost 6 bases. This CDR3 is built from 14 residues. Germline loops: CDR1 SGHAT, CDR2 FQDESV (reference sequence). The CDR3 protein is CASSGVTGKQTQYF. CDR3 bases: TGTGCCAGCAGTGGGGTGACAGGGAAACAGACCCAGTACTTC.

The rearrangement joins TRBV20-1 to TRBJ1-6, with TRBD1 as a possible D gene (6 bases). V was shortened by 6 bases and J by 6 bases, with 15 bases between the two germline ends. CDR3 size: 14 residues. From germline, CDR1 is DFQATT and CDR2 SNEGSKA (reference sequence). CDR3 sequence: CSARLDRINSPLHF. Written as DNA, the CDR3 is TGCAGTGCCCGCCTTGACAGGATTAATTCACCCCTCCACTTT.

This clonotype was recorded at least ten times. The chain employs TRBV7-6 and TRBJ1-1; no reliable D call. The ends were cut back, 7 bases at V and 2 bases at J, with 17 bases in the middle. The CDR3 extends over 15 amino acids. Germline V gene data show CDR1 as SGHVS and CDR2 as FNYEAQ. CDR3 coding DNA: TGTGCCAGCACCACTATGGCCGGAGGAAACACTGAAGCTTTCTTT. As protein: CASTTMAGGNTEAFF.

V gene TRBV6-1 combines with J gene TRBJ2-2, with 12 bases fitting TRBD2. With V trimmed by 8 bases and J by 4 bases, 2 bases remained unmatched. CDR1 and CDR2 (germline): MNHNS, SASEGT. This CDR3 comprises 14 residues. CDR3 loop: CASLAGGLTGELFF. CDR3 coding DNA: TGTGCCAGCCTAGCGGGGGGGCTCACCGGGGAGCTGTTTTTT.

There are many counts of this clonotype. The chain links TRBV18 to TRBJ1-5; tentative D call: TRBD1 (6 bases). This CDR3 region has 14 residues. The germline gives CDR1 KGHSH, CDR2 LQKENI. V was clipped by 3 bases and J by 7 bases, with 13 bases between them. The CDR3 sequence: CASSPSGGRQPQHF. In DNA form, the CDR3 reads TGTGCCAGCTCACCTAGCGGGGGCAGACAGCCCCAGCATTTT.